Following are 29 T cell receptor beta chains from one sample sequenced in a study of post-analysis software for immune sequencing data. These TCRs' antigens remain unknown. The TCR beta cDNA libraries carried unique molecular identifiers. MiXCR was run by TCRdb on the PCR reads, yielding one entry per CDR3 protein. The top ten hold roughly 0.53% of the sample, which has fewer than 850,000 distinct CDR3 sequences, 30% seen once. Findings and caveats of the study: A few TRBV segments appeared more often in patients than in controls, and TRBV5-6, TRBV5-1 and TRBV20-1 were among these.

The sample consisted of blood. These receptors were taken from a girl aged 10 to 17 with multiple sclerosis.

This clonotype was detected a few times. The chain links TRBV7-2 to TRBJ2-1; D is undetermined. CDR3 length: 15 amino acids. Trimming removed 5 bases from V and 5 bases from J, with 16 bases in between. CDR1 and CDR2 (germline): SGHTA, FQGNSA. The CDR3 DNA reads TGTGCCAGCAGCGTCAATGGGTATAGGGACAATGAGCAGTTCTTC. Its translation: CASSVNGYRDNEQFF.

V and J are TRBV7-8 and TRBJ2-5, with a tentative D call TRBD1 (6 bases). The assigned J gene may be wrong: the sequence end matches TRBJ2-7 better. This CDR3 is built from 15 residues. Germline V CDR1 and CDR2: SGHVS, FQNEAQ. Here the CDR3 reads CASSPRPGAFNEQYF. CDR3 bases: TGTGCCAGCAGCCCCCGGCCAGGGGCGTTTAACGAGCAGTACTTC.

The J gene is TRBJ2-3, the V gene TRBV29-1; no clear D gene. Between the trimmed V and J ends, which lost 1 base and 6 bases, there was a span of 11 bases. The CDR3 totals 13 residues. CDR1 is SQVTM and CDR2 is ANQGSEA in the germline V gene. The CDR3 here is CSVEAPYGDTQYF. CDR3 nucleotide sequence: TGCAGCGTTGAAGCCCCGTACGGTGATACGCAGTATTTT.

The chain has TRBV5-5 and TRBJ2-1, with D possibly being TRBD2 (5 bases). CDR1 and CDR2 (germline): SGHKS, YYEKEE (reference sequence). The CDR3 has 15 amino acids. V lost 0 bases, J lost 4 bases, and 11 bases lay in between. The CDR3 nucleotides read TGTGCCAGCAGCTTGGGGGTAGCGTCTTACAATGAGCAGTTCTTC. It is translated as CASSLGVASYNEQFF.

V and J are TRBV6-5 and TRBJ1-2, with TRBD1 identical over 9 bases. Germline CDR1 reads MNHEY; CDR2 reads SVGAGI. This CDR3 contains 15 residues. V was clipped by 6 bases and J by 8 bases; unmatched bases: 13. The CDR3 loop is CASSRPGQGGGGYTF. The CDR3, as DNA: TGTGCCAGCAGCCGTCCGGGACAGGGCGGGGGGGGCTACACCTTC.

The J gene is TRBJ2-7, the V gene TRBV28, with D tentatively TRBD1 (5 bases). Trimming took off 7 bases at V and 2 bases at J, with 15 bases between the two ends. The length of the CDR3 is 14 residues. Germline CDR1 is MDHEN and CDR2 is SYDVKM. CDR3 region: CASTLRRAPYEQYF. The CDR3 DNA reads TGTGCCAGCACCCTTCGCAGGGCACCCTACGAGCAGTACTTC.

V gene TRBV20-1 combines with J gene TRBJ2-7, with D perhaps matching TRBD1 (6 bases). The V end lost 3 bases, the J end lost 10 bases, and 19 bases lay between the germline ends. Germline V lookup: CDR1 DFQATT, CDR2 SNEGSKA (reference sequence). CDR3 length equals 13 residues. The CDR3 sequence is CSASRTAFRAQYF. The CDR3 DNA sequence: TGCAGTGCTAGTCGGACAGCCTTTCGGGCCCAGTACTTC.

This chain connects TRBV20-1 to TRBJ2-7; TRBD1 matches at 7 bases. From germline, CDR1 is DFQATT and CDR2 SNEGSKA (reference sequence). The CDR3 loop spans 13 amino acids. The ends lost 5 bases at V and 2 bases at J; junction bases unmatched: 6. CDR3 coding DNA: TGCAGTGCTCCTAGACAGGGCACCTACGAGCAGTACTTC. Translated, it gives CSAPRQGTYEQYF.

V gene TRBV5-1 combines with J gene TRBJ2-3, with 8 bases aligning to TRBD1. The germline CDR1 and CDR2 sequences are SGHRS and YFSETQ. The length of the CDR3 is 17 residues. V dropped 3 bases and J dropped 0; count of bases not matched to a gene: 9. The CDR3: CASSYLSRDRSTDTQYF. CDR3 bases: TGCGCCAGCAGCTACCTCTCCCGGGACAGGAGCACAGATACGCAGTATTTT. Full variable domain (remainder filled in from reference TRBV5-1 and TRBJ2-3): KAGVTQTPRYLIKTRGQQVTLSCSPISGHRSVSWYQQTPGQGLQFLFEYFSETQRNKGNFPGRFSGRQFSNSRSEMNVSTLELGDSALYLCASSYLSRDRSTDTQYFGPGTRLTVL.

This clonotype was seen just once. This chain connects TRBV28 to TRBJ2-1; TRBD2 matches 13 bases. The CDR3 extends over 18 amino acids. Trimming at V came to 4 bases and at J to 6 bases, leaving 12 bases not matched to a gene. Germline V lookup: CDR1 MDHEN, CDR2 SYDVKM. CDR3 sequence: CASSSPGLAGYGCNEQFF. DNA for the CDR3: TGTGCCAGCAGTTCCCCGGGACTAGCGGGATATGGATGCAATGAGCAGTTCTTC.

The chain carries TRBV10-3 and TRBJ2-6; 11 bases agree with TRBD1. In germline, CDR1 is ENHRY, CDR2 SYGVKD. This CDR3 has 17 amino acids. Germline trimming cut 6 bases from V and 4 bases from J; bases unmatched to any gene: 8. The CDR3 region is CAISDRTGGTGANVLTF. The CDR3 DNA reads as TGTGCCATCAGCGATCGGACAGGGGGCACCGGGGCCAACGTCCTGACTTTC.

The genes are TRBV5-1 and TRBJ2-5; no firm D call. V was pared by 3 bases and J by 1 base, with 10 bases between. CDR3 length equals 14 residues. The germline gives CDR1 SGHRS, CDR2 YFSETQ. DNA of the CDR3: TGCGCCAGCAGCTCCGGACGGATCCAAGAGACCCAGTACTTC. Amino acid sequence: CASSSGRIQETQYF.

The V gene is TRBV21-1, the J gene TRBJ2-7. The DNA end lines up better with TRBJ2-5; the J call may be wrong. TRBV21-1 is classified as a pseudogene. The CDR3 consists of 17 residues. The CDR3, as DNA: TGTGCCAGCCTTTTCTTACATTCCGAGGAGTATCTTGAGACCCAGTACTTC. Encoded protein: CASLFLHSEEYLETQYF.

This clonotype was observed a handful of times. The chain couples TRBV7-2 to TRBJ1-5; D perhaps matches TRBD1 (6 bases). The CDR3 is made up of 15 amino acids. The V gene's germline CDR1 is SGHTA and CDR2 FQGNSA. The V end lost 5 bases, the J end lost 3 bases, and 14 bases lay between the germline ends. CDR3 in amino acids: CASSPGGSPNQPQHF. DNA of the CDR3: TGTGCCAGCAGCCCTGGGGGCAGCCCCAATCAGCCCCAGCATTTT.

The chain employs TRBV20-1 and TRBJ2-1, with TRBD2 matching 7 bases. Losses at the gene ends were 0 bases for V and 2 bases for J; bases not matched to a gene: 7. There are 16 residues in the CDR3. Germline V gene lookup returns CDR1 DFQATT and CDR2 SNEGSKA (reference sequence). CDR3 sequence (DNA): TGCAGTGCTAGAGACTTTACGGCGGGAGCCTACAATGAGCAGTTCTTC. This codes for CSARDFTAGAYNEQFF.

This clonotype appeared a few times. The rearrangement links TRBV20-1 to TRBJ2-3; D is uncertain. CDR1 is DFQATT, CDR2 SNEGSKA, per germline (reference sequence). CDR3 length: 14 residues. V lost 7 bases to trimming and J lost 0 bases, with 14 bases between them. The CDR3 loop is CSGARASSTDTQYF. In DNA, the CDR3 is TGCAGTGGGGCCCGGGCTTCGAGCACAGATACGCAGTATTTT.

This clonotype was counted at least ten times. The gene calls are TRBV9 and TRBJ2-3, with 7 nucleotides matching TRBD2. Germline CDR1 SGDLS, CDR2 YYNGEE. The trim removed 3 bases at V and 0 bases at J, leaving 7 bases unmatched. This CDR3 has 16 amino acids. For the CDR3, the DNA is TGTGCCAGCAGCGCCCTTACGGGGGGAAGCACAGATACGCAGTATTTT. Residues: CASSALTGGSTDTQYF.

The CDR3 nucleotides read TGTGCCAGCAGCTTCGGCGACGCCAAGACCCAGTACTTC. Protein product: CASSFGDAKTQYF. J is TRBJ2-7 and V is TRBV7-2; D is unclear. TRBJ2-5 matches the DNA end more closely, so the J call is doubtful. Germline lookup yields CDR1 SGHTA and CDR2 FQGNSA. There are 13 residues in the CDR3.

V is TRBV6-6 and J is TRBJ2-2; the D gene is possibly TRBD2 (5 bases). The CDR3 sequence is 16 residues long. Trimming removed 2 bases at V and 0 bases at J, with 10 bases between. The germline CDR1 and CDR2 sequences are MNHNY and SVGAGI (reference sequence). The DNA for the CDR3 is TGTGCCAGCAGTTACAAGGCGGGCTCGAACACCGGGGAGCTGTTTTTT. This codes for CASSYKAGSNTGELFF.

This clonotype was counted between two and nine times. The chain employs TRBV28 and TRBJ1-2; no clear D gene. V was clipped by 3 bases and J by 2 bases, with 13 bases between them. The CDR3 has 15 amino acids. From germline, CDR1 is MDHEN and CDR2 SYDVKM. The CDR3 spells CASSFPPPVNYGYTF. CDR3 bases: TGTGCCAGCAGTTTTCCCCCCCCGGTGAACTATGGCTACACCTTC.

This clonotype was detected only a few times. The chain employs TRBV6-2 or TRBV6-3 and TRBJ1-5; D unclear. Trimming left V 7 bases short and J 2 bases short, with 9 bases between. Germline values: CDR1 MNHEY, CDR2 SVGEGT. CDR3 length: 13 amino acids. CDR3 loop: CASTHGGNQPQHF. CDR3 coding DNA: TGTGCCAGCACACACGGAGGCAATCAGCCCCAGCATTTT.

This clonotype came up once. This sequence joins TRBV7-9 and TRBJ2-2, with 11 positions matching TRBD2. CDR3 length: 17 residues. The junction had 10 bases not matched to a gene; V was cut back by 5 bases and J by 5 bases. Germline CDR1 is SEHNR and CDR2 is FQNEAQ (reference sequence). The CDR3 protein is CASSPETSGERTGELFF. The DNA for the CDR3 is TGTGCCAGCAGCCCCGAGACTAGCGGGGAACGAACCGGGGAGCTGTTTTTT.

The chain links TRBV9 to TRBJ2-7, with 11 bases fitting TRBD2. Germline CDR1 and CDR2: SGDLS and YYNGEE. The V gene end was trimmed by 3 bases and the J gene end by 3 bases; junction bases not matched to a gene: 8. The CDR3 is 16 amino acids. Here the CDR3 reads CASSGRGTSGLYEQYF. The CDR3 nucleotides are TGTGCCAGCAGCGGCCGCGGGACTAGCGGACTCTACGAGCAGTACTTC.

This clonotype was observed a few times. V is TRBV20-1 and J is TRBJ2-3; TRBD2 might be the D (6 bases). The length of the CDR3 is 15 residues. Trimming took 1 base from V and 0 from J, leaving 11 bases between them. Looked up from germline, CDR1 is DFQATT and CDR2 is SNEGSKA (reference sequence). CDR3 nucleotides: TGCAGTGCTAGAGCGTTAGCGGAAAGCACAGATACGCAGTATTTT. It specifies CSARALAESTDTQYF.

V usage is TRBV7-2 and J usage is TRBJ2-5; D not certain. V lost 5 bases and J 5 bases, leaving 18 bases between the germline ends. CDR1 and CDR2 from the germline V gene are SGHTA and FQGNSA. The CDR3 consists of 15 residues. The CDR3 coding sequence is TGTGCCAGCAGCCCCCGGACCTTAGTTGGGGAGACCCAGTACTTC. Its protein is CASSPRTLVGETQYF.

The chain combines TRBV21-1 with TRBJ2-1; the table's TRBD1 call for D was not verified on the DNA. TRBV21-1 is given as a pseudogene. CDR3 length: 15 amino acids. This chain's CDR3 is CASSEDRGRINEQFF. CDR3 DNA: TGTGCCAGCAGCGAAGACAGGGGGCGTATCAATGAGCAGTTCTTC.

A remark on this clonotype: A junction boundary mismatches the germline segment, possibly from a read error. The rearrangement uses TRBV7-9 and TRBJ2-1; 9 bases match TRBD2. From germline, CDR1 is SEHNR and CDR2 FQNEAQ (reference sequence). This CDR3 spans 15 amino acids. The CDR3 DNA reads TGTACCAGCAGTCCTACCGGGACTAGCTCCGGTGAGCAGTTCTTC. Protein: CTSSPTGTSSGEQFF. Combining the CDR3 with reference TRBV7-9 and TRBJ2-1 gives the whole variable domain DTGVSQNPRHKITKRGQNVTFRCDPISEHNRLYWYRQTLGQGPEFLTYFQNEAQLEKSRLLSDRFSAERPKGSFSTLEIQRTEQGDSAMYLCTSSPTGTSSGEQFFGPGTRLTVL.

This clonotype was found a few times. The V and J genes are TRBV7-2 and TRBJ2-2; possible D gene TRBD2, 5 bases. CDR1 is SGHTA, CDR2 FQGNSA, per germline. CDR3 length: 14 amino acids. V was clipped by 6 bases and J by 1 base, with 9 bases between them. CDR3 sequence (DNA): TGTGCCAGCAGATTGGAGGAGAACACCGGGGAGCTGTTTTTT. Protein: CASRLEENTGELFF.

In this sample, this clonotype turned up a few times. The chain couples TRBV13 to TRBJ2-1; no clear D gene. CDR3 length equals 15 residues. The ends were cut back, 5 bases at V and 8 bases at J, with 19 bases in the middle. Germline CDR1 PRHDT, CDR2 FYEKMQ (reference sequence). CDR3 sequence: CASSPRNGVLDEQFF. The DNA of the CDR3 is TGTGCCAGCAGCCCCCGTAACGGCGTCCTAGATGAGCAGTTCTTC.